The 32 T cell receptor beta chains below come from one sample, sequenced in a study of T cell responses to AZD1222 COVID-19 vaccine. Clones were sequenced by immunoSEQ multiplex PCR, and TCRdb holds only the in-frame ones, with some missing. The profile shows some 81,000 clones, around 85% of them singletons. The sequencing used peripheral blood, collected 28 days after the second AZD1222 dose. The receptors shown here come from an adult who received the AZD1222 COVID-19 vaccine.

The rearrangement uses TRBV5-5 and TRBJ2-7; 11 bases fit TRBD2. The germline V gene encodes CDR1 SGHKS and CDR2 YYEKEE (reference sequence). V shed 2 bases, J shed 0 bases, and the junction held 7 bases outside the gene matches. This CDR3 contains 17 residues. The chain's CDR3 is CASSFRLAGGTSYEQYF. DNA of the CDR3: TGTGCCAGCAGCTTTCGTCTAGCGGGGGGTACCTCCTACGAGCAGTACTTC.

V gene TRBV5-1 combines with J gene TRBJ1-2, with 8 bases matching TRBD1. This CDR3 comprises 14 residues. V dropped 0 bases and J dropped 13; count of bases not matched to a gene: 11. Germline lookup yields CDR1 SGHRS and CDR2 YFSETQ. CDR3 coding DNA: TGCGCCAGCAGCTTGGCCTATGGACAGGGTGGATTCACCTTC. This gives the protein CASSLAYGQGGFTF.

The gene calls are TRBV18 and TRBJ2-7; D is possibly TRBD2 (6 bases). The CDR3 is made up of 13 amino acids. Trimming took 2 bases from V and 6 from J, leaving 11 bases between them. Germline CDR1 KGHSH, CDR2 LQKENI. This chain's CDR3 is CASSPGSGVEQYF. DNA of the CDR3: TGTGCCAGCTCACCAGGTTCGGGGGTCGAGCAGTACTTC.

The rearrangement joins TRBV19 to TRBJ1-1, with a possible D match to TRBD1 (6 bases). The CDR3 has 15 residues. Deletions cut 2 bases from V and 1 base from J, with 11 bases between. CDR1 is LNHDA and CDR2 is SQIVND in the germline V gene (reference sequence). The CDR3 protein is CASSIRGGANTEAFF. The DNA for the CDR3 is TGTGCCAGTAGTATACGAGGGGGGGCGAACACTGAAGCTTTCTTT.

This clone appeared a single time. CDR3 residues: CASSLRDTTYEQYF. Here the CDR3 DNA reads TGTGCCAGCAGTTTACGGGACACGACCTACGAGCAGTACTTC. The V gene is TRBV28, the J gene TRBJ2-7; D possibly corresponds to TRBD1 (6 bases). V was trimmed by 2 bases and J by 2 bases, leaving 10 bases between them. CDR3 length: 14 residues. The V gene's germline CDR1 is MDHEN and CDR2 SYDVKM.

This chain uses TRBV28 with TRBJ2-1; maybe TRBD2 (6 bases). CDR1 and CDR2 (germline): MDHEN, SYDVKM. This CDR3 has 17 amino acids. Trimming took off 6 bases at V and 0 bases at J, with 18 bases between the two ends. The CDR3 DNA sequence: TGTGCCAGCAGCGTAGGCATAGCGGCTAGCTCCTACAATGAGCAGTTCTTC. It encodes CASSVGIAASSYNEQFF.

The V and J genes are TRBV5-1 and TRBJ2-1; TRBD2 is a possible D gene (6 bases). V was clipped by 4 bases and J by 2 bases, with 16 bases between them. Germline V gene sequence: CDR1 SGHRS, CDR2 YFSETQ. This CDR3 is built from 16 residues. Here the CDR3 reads CASSPRGSRAYNEQFF. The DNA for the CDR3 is TGCGCCAGCAGCCCCCGGGGGTCCCGAGCCTACAATGAGCAGTTCTTC.

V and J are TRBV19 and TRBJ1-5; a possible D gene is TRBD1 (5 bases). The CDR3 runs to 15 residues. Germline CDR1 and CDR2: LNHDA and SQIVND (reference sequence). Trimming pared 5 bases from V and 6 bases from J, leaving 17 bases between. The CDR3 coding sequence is TGTGCCAGTAGTTCCCGTCGGGGGGTGGGTCAGCCCCAGCATTTT. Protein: CASSSRRGVGQPQHF.

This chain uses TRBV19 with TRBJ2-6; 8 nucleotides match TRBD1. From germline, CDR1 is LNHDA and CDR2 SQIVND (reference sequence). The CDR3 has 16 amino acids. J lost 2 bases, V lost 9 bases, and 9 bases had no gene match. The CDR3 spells CASNQPGGAGANVLTF. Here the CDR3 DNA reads TGTGCCAGCAATCAACCAGGGGGCGCTGGGGCCAACGTCCTGACTTTC.

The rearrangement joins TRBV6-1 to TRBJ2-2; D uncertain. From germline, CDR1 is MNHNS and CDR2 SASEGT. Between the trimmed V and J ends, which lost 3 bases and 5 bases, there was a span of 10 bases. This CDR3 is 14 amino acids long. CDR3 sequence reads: CASSEWSATGELFF. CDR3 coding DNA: TGTGCCAGCAGTGAGTGGTCGGCTACCGGGGAGCTGTTTTTT.

The CDR3, as DNA: TGTGCCAGCAACCAAAGGAGCGGGTCAGATACGCAGTATTTT. Translating gives CASNQRSGSDTQYF. The chain is built from TRBV6-5 and TRBJ2-3, with D perhaps TRBD2 (6 bases). Germline V gene sequence: CDR1 MNHEY, CDR2 SVGAGI. The CDR3 has 14 amino acids. Trimming shortened V by 7 bases and J by 4 bases, and 15 bases separated the two germline ends.

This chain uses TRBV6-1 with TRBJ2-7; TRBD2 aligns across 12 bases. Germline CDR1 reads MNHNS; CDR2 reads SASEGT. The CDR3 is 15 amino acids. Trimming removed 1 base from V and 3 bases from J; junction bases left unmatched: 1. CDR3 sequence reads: CASSEGTSGIYEQYF. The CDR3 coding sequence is TGTGCCAGCAGTGAAGGGACTAGCGGGATCTACGAGCAGTACTTC.

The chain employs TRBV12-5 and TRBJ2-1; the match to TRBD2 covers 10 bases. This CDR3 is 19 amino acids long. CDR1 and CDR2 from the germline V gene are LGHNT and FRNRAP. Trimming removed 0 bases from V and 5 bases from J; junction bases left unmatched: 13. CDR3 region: CASGLVPDGRTSGNNEQFF. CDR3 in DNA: TGTGCTAGTGGTTTGGTACCTGACGGACGGACTAGCGGCAACAATGAGCAGTTCTTC.

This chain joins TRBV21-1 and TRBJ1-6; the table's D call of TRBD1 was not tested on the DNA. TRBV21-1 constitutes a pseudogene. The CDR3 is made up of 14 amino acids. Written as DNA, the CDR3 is TGTGCCAGCAGCAGAAACAGGTCACGGGCACCCCTCCACTTT. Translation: CASSRNRSRAPLHF.

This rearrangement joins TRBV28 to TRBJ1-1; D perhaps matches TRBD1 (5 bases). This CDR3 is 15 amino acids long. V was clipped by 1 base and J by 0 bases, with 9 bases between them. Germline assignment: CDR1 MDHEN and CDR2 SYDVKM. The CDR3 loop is CASSLSGSMNTEAFF. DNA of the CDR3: TGTGCCAGCAGTTTATCAGGGTCCATGAACACTGAAGCTTTCTTT.

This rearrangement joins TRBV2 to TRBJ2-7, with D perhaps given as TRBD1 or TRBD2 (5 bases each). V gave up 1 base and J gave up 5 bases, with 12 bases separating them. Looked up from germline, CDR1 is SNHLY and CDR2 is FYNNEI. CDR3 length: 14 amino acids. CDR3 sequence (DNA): TGTGCCAGCAGTGAAGGAAGTGGGGACGACGAGCAGTACTTC. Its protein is CASSEGSGDDEQYF.

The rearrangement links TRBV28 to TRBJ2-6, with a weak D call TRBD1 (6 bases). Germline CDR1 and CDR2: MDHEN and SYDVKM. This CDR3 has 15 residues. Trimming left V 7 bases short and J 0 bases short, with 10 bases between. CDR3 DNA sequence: TGTGCCAGCATTACAGGGTCCTCTGGGGCCAACGTCCTGACTTTC. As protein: CASITGSSGANVLTF.

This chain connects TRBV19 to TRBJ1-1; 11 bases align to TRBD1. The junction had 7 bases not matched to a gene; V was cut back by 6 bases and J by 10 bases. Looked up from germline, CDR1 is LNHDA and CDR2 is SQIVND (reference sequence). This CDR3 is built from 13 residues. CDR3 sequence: CASSPGTGGPAFF. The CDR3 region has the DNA TGTGCCAGTAGCCCCGGGACAGGGGGGCCAGCTTTCTTT. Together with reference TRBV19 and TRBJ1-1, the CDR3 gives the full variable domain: DGGITQSPKYLFRKEGQNVTLSCEQNLNHDAMYWYRQDPGQGLRLIYYSQIVNDFQKGDIAEGYSVSREKKESFPLTVTSAQKNPTAFYLCASSPGTGGPAFFGQGTRLTVV.

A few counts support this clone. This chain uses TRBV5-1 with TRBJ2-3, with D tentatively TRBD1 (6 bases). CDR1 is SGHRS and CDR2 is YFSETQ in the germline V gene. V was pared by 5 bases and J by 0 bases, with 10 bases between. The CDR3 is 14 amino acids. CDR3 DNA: TGCGCCAGCAGGGGGACACTGAGCACAGATACGCAGTATTTT. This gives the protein CASRGTLSTDTQYF. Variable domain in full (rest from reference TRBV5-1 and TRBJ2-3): KAGVTQTPRYLIKTRGQQVTLSCSPISGHRSVSWYQQTPGQGLQFLFEYFSETQRNKGNFPGRFSGRQFSNSRSEMNVSTLELGDSALYLCASRGTLSTDTQYFGPGTRLTVL.

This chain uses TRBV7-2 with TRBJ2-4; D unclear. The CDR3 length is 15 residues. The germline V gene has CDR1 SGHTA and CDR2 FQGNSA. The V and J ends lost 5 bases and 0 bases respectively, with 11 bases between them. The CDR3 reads CASSPGRLAKNIQYF. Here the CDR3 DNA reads TGTGCCAGCAGCCCAGGACGGCTAGCCAAAAACATTCAGTACTTC.

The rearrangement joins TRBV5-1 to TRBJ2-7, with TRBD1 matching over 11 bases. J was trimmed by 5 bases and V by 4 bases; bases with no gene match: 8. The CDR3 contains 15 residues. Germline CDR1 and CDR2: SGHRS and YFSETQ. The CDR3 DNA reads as TGCGCCAGCAGCCGGACAGGGGGCGAAGGCCACGAGCAGTACTTC. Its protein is CASSRTGGEGHEQYF.

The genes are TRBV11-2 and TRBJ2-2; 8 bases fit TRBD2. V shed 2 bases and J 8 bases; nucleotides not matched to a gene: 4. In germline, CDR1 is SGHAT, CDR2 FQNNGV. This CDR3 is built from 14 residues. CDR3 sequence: CASSLRSGSGELFF. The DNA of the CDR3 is TGTGCCAGCAGCTTACGGAGCGGGAGTGGGGAGCTGTTTTTT.

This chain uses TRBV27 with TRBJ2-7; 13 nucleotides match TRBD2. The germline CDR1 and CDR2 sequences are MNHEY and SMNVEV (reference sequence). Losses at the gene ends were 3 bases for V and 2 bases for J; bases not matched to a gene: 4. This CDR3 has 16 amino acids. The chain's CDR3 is CASSLVGLAGTYEQYF. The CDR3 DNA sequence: TGTGCCAGCAGTTTGGTGGGACTAGCGGGGACCTACGAGCAGTACTTC.

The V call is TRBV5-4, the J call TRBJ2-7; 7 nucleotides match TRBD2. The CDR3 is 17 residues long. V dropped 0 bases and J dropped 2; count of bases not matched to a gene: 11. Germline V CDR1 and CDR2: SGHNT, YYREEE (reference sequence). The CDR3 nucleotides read TGTGCCAGCAGCTTGGCGAGTTGGGGGGGTCTTACCTACGAGCAGTACTTC. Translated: CASSLASWGGLTYEQYF.

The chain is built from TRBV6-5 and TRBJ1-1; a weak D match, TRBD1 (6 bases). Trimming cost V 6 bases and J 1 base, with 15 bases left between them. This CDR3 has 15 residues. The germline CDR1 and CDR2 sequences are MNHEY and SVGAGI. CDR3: CASSQTQGGNTEAFF. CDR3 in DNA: TGTGCCAGCAGCCAAACACAGGGTGGGAACACTGAAGCTTTCTTT.

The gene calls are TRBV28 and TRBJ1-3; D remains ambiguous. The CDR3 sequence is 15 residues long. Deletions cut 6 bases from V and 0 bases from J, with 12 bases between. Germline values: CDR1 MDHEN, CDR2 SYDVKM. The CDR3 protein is CASSPLGSSGNTIYF. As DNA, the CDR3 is TGTGCCAGCAGCCCCCTTGGGAGCTCTGGAAACACCATATATTTT.

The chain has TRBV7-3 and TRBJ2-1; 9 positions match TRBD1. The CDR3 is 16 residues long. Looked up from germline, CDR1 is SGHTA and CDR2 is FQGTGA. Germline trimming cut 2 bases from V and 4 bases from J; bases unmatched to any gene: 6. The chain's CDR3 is CASSLEAGQGYNEQFF. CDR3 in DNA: TGTGCCAGCAGCTTAGAAGCGGGACAGGGATACAATGAGCAGTTCTTC.

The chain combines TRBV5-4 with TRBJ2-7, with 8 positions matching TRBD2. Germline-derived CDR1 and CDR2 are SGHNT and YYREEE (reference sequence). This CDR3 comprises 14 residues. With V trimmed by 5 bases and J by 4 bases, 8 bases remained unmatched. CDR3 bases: TGTGCCAGCAGAACCGCGGGGGGAATATACGAGCAGTACTTC. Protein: CASRTAGGIYEQYF.

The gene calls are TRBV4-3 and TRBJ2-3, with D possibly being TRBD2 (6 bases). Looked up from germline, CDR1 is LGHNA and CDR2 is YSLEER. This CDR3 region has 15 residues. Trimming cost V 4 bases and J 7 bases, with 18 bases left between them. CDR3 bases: TGCGCCAGCAGCCCCGATCGGGGCGGGGTTTATACGCAGTATTTT. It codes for CASSPDRGGVYTQYF.

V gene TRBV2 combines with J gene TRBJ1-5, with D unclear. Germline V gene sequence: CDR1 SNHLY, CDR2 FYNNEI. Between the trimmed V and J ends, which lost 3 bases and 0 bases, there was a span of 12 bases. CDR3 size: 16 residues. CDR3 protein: CASSEPIRYSNQPQHF. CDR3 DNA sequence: TGTGCCAGCAGTGAGCCGATCAGGTATAGCAATCAGCCCCAGCATTTT.

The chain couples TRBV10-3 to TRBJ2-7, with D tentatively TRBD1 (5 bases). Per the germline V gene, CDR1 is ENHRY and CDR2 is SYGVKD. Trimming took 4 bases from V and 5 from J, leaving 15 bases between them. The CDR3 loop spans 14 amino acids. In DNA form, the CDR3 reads TGTGCCATCAGTGGGGATCAGGGCATCCACGAGCAGTACTTC. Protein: CAISGDQGIHEQYF.

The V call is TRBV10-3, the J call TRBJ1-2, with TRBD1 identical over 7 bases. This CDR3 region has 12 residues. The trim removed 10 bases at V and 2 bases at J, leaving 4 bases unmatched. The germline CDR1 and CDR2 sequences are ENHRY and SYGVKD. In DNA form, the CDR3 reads TGTGCCACCGGACAGGAGAACTATGGCTACACCTTC. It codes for CATGQENYGYTF.